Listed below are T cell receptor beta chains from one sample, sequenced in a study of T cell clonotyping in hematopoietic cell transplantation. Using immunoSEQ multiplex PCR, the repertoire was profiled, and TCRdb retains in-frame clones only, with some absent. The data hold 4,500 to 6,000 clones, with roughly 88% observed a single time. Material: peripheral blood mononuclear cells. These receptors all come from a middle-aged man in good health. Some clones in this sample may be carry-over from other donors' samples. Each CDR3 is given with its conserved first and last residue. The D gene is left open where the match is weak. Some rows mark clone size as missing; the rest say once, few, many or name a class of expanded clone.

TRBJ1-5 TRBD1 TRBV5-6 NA TGTGCCAGCAGCTTGTCAGGGGGACGACCCCAGCATTTT CASSLSGGRPQHF
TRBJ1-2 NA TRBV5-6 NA TGTGCCAGCAGCTTCGGCGGGGACTATGGCTACACCTTC CASSFGGDYGYTF
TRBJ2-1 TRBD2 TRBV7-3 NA TGTGCCAGCAGCTCCGTACTAGCGGGGTCCTACAATGAGCAGTTCTTC CASSSVLAGSYNEQFF
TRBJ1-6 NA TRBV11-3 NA TGTGCCAGCAGCTTAGCTCGCGATTCACCCCTCCACTTT CASSLARDSPLHF
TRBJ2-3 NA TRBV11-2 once TGTGCCAGCAGCTTAGATCGGCTCAGAGGCACAGATACGCAGTATTTT CASSLDRLRGTDTQYF
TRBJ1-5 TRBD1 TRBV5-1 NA TGCGCCAGCAGCTCGGGACAGCTAAATCAGCCCCAGCATTTT CASSSGQLNQPQHF
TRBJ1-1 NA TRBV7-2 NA TGTGCCAGCAGCCTGAGGGGTTCGACGGCTGAAGCTTTCTTT CASSLRGSTAEAFF
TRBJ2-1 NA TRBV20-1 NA TGCAGTGCTAGAGATATCCATGAGCAGTTCTTC CSARDIHEQFF
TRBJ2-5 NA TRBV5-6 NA TGTGCCAGCAGCTTGGTGTCCTTCCAAGAGACCCAGTACTTC CASSLVSFQETQYF
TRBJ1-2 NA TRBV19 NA TGTGCCAGTAGTATCGGGACGGACTATGGCTACACCTTC CASSIGTDYGYTF
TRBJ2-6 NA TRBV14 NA TGTGCCAGCAGCCATATCGTCTCTGGGGCCAACGTCCTGACTTTC CASSHIVSGANVLTF
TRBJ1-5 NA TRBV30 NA TGTGCCTGGAGTGTAGGTGTCCAAGGATTTTCGGCCCAGCATTTT CAWSVGVQGFSAQHF
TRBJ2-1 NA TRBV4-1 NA TGCGCCAGCAGCCTACCACTCCCGGGTAATGAGCAGTTCTTC CASSLPLPGNEQFF
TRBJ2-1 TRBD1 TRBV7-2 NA TGTGCCAGCTACCCCATCGGACAGGGCTACAATGAGCAGTTCTTC CASYPIGQGYNEQFF
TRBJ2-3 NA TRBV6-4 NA TGTGCCAGCAGTGAGTCGGCCCTCCGCGGCGATACGCAGTATTTT CASSESALRGDTQYF
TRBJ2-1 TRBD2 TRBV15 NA TGTGCCACCAGCAGAGGGCCGGGACTAGCTTTCCTTGAGCAGTTCTTC CATSRGPGLAFLEQFF
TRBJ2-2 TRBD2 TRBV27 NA TGTGCCAGCAGTCCGACTAGCGGGGGGGGTGGCACCGGGGAGCTGTTTTTT CASSPTSGGGGTGELFF
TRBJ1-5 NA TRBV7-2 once TGTGCCAGCAGCTTGGGGTTGAGCAATCAGCCCCAGCATTTT CASSLGLSNQPQHF
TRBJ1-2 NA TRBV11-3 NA TGTGCCAGCAGCTTAGTCCAGGAGGACTACACCTTC CASSLVQEDYTF
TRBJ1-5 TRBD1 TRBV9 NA TGTGCCAGCAGCGTAGGACAGGGAGAAAATCAGCCCCAGCATTTT CASSVGQGENQPQHF
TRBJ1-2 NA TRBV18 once TGTGCCAGCTCACCTACGAGCGGGACCCCTACCCCCTCTAACTATGGCTACACCTTC CASSPTSGTPTPSNYGYTF
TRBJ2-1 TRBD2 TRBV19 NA TGTGCCAGTAGTCTAAGACTAGCCTCGGGACAGTTCTTC CASSLRLASGQFF
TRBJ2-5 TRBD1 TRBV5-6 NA TGTGCCAGCAGCTTGGCCCCCTGGGGACAGGGACGGCAAGAGACCCAGTACTTC CASSLAPWGQGRQETQYF
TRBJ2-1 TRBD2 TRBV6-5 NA TGTGCCAGCAGTTACTCGTCCAGCGGGGGGGACAATGAGCAGTTCTTC CASSYSSSGGDNEQFF
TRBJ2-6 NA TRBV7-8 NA TGTGCCAGCTGTTTACCACAAAGTCGGGCCAACGTCCTGACTTTC CASCLPQSRANVLTF
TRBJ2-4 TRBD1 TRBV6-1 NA TGTGCCAGCAGTTCCTTGACAGGGGTTAACATTCAGTACTTC CASSSLTGVNIQYF
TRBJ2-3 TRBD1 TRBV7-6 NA TGTGCCAGCAGCCCGCGCTTTGTCTCGGACAGGGGGACAGATACGCAGTATTTT CASSPRFVSDRGTDTQYF
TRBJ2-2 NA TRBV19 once TGTGCCAGTAGCCCAAGAGGCAGGGGCCGCACCGGGGAGCTGTTTTTT CASSPRGRGRTGELFF